This T cell receptor (beta chain) came from a study of shared clonotypes between healthy human individuals. Study-wide results and limits: Naive CD4 clonotypes were shared across a few donors at 4% to 5%.

The material for each subset, its genomic DNA, was split evenly across several immunoSEQ plates. The protocol was immunoSEQ multiplex PCR, while the TCRdb copy is restricted to in-frame clones and leaves out a portion. The sample records roughly 760,000 clones, approximately 79% being singletons. Each sample came from a Caucasian adult donor living in Nashville, Tennessee. The CDR3 contains 15 residues. The V gene's germline CDR1 is LNHDA and CDR2 SQIVND (reference sequence). Trimming took off 5 bases at V and 2 bases at J, with 15 bases between the two ends. Remarks on this clone: No antigen is known for it.

The TCR originated in a woman in her twenties or thirties in good health. V gene TRBV19 combines with J gene TRBJ1-2; D is perhaps TRBD1 (5 bases). Sequenced input: memory CD4+ T cells sorted from blood. As for subset: CD45RA-negative fraction. Here the CDR3 reads CASSFWGTSNYGYTF. CDR3 sequence (DNA): TGTGCCAGTAGTTTTTGGGGGACGTCGAACTATGGCTACACCTTC.